This T cell receptor beta chain was identified during a study of blood T cell repertoires in COVID-19. Study-level information: From the United States, Italy and Spain came samples of acute and convalescent COVID-19.

Participants were aged about 18 to 90 years, lived in under 25 US areas, and enrolled virtually. Grouping used clinical history reported by participants in a survey and questionnaire. This CDR3 is 15 amino acids long. CDR1 GTSNPN and CDR2 SVGIG come from the germline V gene (reference sequence). The ends were cut back, 7 bases at V and 0 bases at J, with 16 bases in the middle. The protocol was immunoSEQ multiplex PCR, while the TCRdb copy is restricted to in-frame clones and leaves out a portion. Here the sample spans some 300,000 clones, 88% being singletons. Sequencing was performed on PBMCs or T cells enriched from blood (not recorded which). The TCR sequence derives from a woman aged 55-69 years in a cohort exposed to, infected with or recovered from COVID-19 (not recorded which). The chain couples TRBV30 to TRBJ2-1; D is undetermined. The chain's CDR3 is CALVRPPSSYNEQFF. Here the CDR3 DNA reads TGTGCCTTAGTCAGGCCTCCGAGCTCCTACAATGAGCAGTTCTTC.